The clone carrying this T cell receptor beta chain was counted a few times. What it recognizes is unknown. The data stem from a study of response to subunit inactivated influenza vaccine. Study findings and constraints: Each seasonal influenza vaccination recruits few new T cells, the authors suggested.

Trimming took off 4 bases at V and 4 bases at J, with 27 bases between the two ends. Germline V gene data show CDR1 as SGHDT and CDR2 as YYEEEE. The CDR3 contains 19 residues. Via MiXCR, TCRdb re-called the RT-PCR reads, giving one row per CDR3 protein. The sample includes about 480,000 distinct CDR3 sequences, 25% of them seen just once. The specimen comprised CD4+ T cells sorted from PBMCs, sampled roughly 5 days after vaccination. The sequence was obtained from a man between 50 and 59 years old who received an inactivated influenza vaccine. The chain recombines TRBV5-6 with TRBJ2-1; D could derive from TRBD1 or TRBD2 (5 bases each). CDR3 loop: CASSEEAGAAGVFYNEQFF. The CDR3 DNA reads as TGTGCCAGCAGCGAAGAAGCCGGGGCCGCCGGAGTATTTTACAATGAGCAGTTCTTC.